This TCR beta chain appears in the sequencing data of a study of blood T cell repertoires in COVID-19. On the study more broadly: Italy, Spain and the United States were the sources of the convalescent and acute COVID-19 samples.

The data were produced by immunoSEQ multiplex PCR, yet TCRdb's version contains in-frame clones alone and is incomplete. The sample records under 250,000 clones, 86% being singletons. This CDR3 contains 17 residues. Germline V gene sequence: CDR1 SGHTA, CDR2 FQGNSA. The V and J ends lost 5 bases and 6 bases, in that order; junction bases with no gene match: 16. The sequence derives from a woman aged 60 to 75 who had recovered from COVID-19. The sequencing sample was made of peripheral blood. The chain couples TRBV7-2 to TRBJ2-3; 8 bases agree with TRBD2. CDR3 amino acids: CASSAPLAGFSGDTQYF. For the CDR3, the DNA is TGTGCCAGCAGCGCCCCTTTAGCGGGATTTAGCGGGGATACGCAGTATTTT.